Listed below are T cell receptor beta chains from one sample, sequenced in a study of T cell changes during pregnancy in multiple sclerosis. The data were produced by immunoSEQ multiplex PCR, yet TCRdb's version contains in-frame clones alone and is incomplete. The data contain some 40,000 clones, about 92% of them singletons. Specimen: CD8+ T cells from peripheral blood mononuclear cells, collected in the third trimester of pregnancy. The receptors derive from a female donor with multiple sclerosis, enrolled in a pregnancy study. The conserved cysteine and the conserved F or W are not part of the CDR3 here. Fields, in order: J gene, clone size, V gene, CDR3 protein. The size of a clone is reported for some rows only, either as once, few or many, or as a class for expanded clones.

j_gene: TRBJ1-5; abundance: -; v_gene: TRBV28; CDR3aa: ASWDRGDVPQH
j_gene: TRBJ1-2; abundance: once; v_gene: TRBV2; CDR3aa: ASRKGAYGYT
j_gene: TRBJ1-1; abundance: -; v_gene: TRBV18; CDR3aa: ASSPRGGTTEAF
j_gene: TRBJ2-3; abundance: -; v_gene: TRBV5-6; CDR3aa: ASSNRQGALTDTQY
j_gene: TRBJ1-5; abundance: -; v_gene: TRBV2; CDR3aa: ASLSGTGEQPQH
j_gene: TRBJ1-1; abundance: -; v_gene: TRBV19; CDR3aa: ASQDKPTEAF
j_gene: TRBJ1-1; abundance: -; v_gene: TRBV5-8; CDR3aa: ASSLTGYGTEAF
j_gene: TRBJ2-3; abundance: -; v_gene: TRBV6-6; CDR3aa: ASSRGHQTDTQY
j_gene: TRBJ1-4; abundance: once; v_gene: TRBV19; CDR3aa: ASSYRPVNEKLF
j_gene: TRBJ2-1; abundance: -; v_gene: TRBV4-1; CDR3aa: ASSQDPTLAAISYNEQF
j_gene: TRBJ1-1; abundance: -; v_gene: TRBV19; CDR3aa: ASSINGGYSEAF
j_gene: TRBJ1-2; abundance: -; v_gene: TRBV9; CDR3aa: ASSPDRGFGYT
j_gene: TRBJ1-1; abundance: -; v_gene: TRBV9; CDR3aa: ASSPRDTSTEAF
j_gene: TRBJ2-3; abundance: -; v_gene: TRBV27; CDR3aa: ASSFQGGTDTQY
j_gene: TRBJ2-7; abundance: -; v_gene: TRBV27; CDR3aa: ASSLSGHPYEQY
j_gene: TRBJ2-7; abundance: once; v_gene: TRBV15; CDR3aa: ATSRRLDEQY
j_gene: TRBJ2-7; abundance: once; v_gene: TRBV9; CDR3aa: ASSTSGGYEQY
j_gene: TRBJ1-2; abundance: -; v_gene: TRBV4-1; CDR3aa: ASSQARDIATSNYGYT